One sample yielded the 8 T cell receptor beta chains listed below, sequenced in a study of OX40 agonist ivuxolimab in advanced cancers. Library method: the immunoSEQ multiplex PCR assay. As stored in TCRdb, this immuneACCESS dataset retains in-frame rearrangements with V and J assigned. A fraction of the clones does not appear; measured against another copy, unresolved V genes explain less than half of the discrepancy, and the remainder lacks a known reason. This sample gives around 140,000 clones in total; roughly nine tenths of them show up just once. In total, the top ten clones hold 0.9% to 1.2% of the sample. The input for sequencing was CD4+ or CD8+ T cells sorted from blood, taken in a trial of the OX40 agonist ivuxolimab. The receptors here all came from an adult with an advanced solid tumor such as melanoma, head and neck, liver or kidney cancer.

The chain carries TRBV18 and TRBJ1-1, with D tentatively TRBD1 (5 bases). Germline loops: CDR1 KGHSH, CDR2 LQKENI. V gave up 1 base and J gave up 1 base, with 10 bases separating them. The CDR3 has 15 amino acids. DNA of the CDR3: TGTGCCAGCTCACCACGGACAATCGAGAACACTGAAGCTTTCTTT. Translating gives CASSPRTIENTEAFF.

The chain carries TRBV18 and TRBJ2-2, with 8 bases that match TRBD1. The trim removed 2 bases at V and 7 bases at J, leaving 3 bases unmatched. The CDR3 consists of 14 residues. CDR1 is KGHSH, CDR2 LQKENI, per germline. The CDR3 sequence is CASSPKTGVGELFF. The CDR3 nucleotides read TGTGCCAGCTCACCAAAGACAGGGGTCGGGGAGCTGTTTTTT.

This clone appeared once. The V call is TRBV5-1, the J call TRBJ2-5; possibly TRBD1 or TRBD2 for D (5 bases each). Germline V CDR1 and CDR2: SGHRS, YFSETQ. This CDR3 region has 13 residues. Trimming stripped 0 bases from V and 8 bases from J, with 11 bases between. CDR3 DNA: TGCGCCAGCAGCTTGGCGGTGGGGGACACCCAGTACTTC. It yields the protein CASSLAVGDTQYF.

The CDR3 sequence is CATSRGATGTYNEQFF. DNA of the CDR3: TGTGCCACCAGCAGAGGGGCCACCGGGACCTACAATGAGCAGTTCTTC. The rearrangement uses TRBV15 and TRBJ2-1; a possible D gene is TRBD2 (5 bases). Looked up from germline, CDR1 is LNHNV and CDR2 is YYDKDF (reference sequence). This CDR3 region has 16 residues. V lost 1 base, J lost 2 bases, and 12 bases lay in between.

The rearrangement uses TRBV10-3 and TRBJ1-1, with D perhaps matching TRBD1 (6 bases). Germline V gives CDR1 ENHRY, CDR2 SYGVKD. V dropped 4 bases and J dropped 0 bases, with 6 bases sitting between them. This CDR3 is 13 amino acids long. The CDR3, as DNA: TGTGCCATCAGTGCAGGGGTGAACACTGAAGCTTTCTTT. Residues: CAISAGVNTEAFF.

In DNA, the CDR3 is TGTGCCAGCACCCCGGGACAGATTGCCTACGAGCAGTACTTC. Its translation: CASTPGQIAYEQYF. The chain joins TRBV28 to TRBJ2-7, with 7 nucleotides matching TRBD1. Germline V CDR1 and CDR2: MDHEN, SYDVKM. V lost 7 bases and J lost 2; bases outside the gene matches: 8. This CDR3 has 14 amino acids.

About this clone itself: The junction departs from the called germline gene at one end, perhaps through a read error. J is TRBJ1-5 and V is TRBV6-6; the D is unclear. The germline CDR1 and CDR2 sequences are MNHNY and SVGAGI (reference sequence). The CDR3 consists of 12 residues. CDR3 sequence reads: CASSYEARYLNF. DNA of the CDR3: TGTGCCAGCAGTTACGAAGCGAGGTACCTGAATTTT.

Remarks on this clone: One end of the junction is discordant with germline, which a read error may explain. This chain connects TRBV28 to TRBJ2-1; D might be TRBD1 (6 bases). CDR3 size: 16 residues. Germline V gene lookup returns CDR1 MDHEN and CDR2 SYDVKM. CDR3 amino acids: CASSLYPGAYNNGQFF. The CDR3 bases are TGTGCCAGCAGTTTATACCCAGGGGCCTATAACAATGGGCAGTTCTTC.